This T cell receptor (beta chain) was sequenced during a study of shared clonotypes between healthy human individuals. Worth noting for this clone: Antigen: not known.

Study-wide results and limits: When compared with the clonotypes that were shared by all four sorted-subset donors, the non-shared clonotypes turned out to have lower generation probabilities. Naive subsets, compared against memory subsets, generally had larger estimated richness values.

Selected positively for CCR7 and CD45RO-negative, naive CD8 cells excluded terminally differentiated effector memory CD45RA+ cells. V was shortened by 6 bases and J by 2 bases, with 13 bases between the two germline ends. This CDR3 is built from 15 residues. The germline V gene has CDR1 MNHEY and CDR2 SMNVEV (reference sequence). Deep was the level at which the assay was run. When replicate PCRs were run on sorted subsets, they used 150 to 200 ng DNA, roughly 30,000 T cell genomes. The assay was immunoSEQ multiplex PCR, and TCRdb's table has in-frame clones only and misses some. The top ten hold 1% to 1.3% of the sample, which has about 2 million clones, roughly 94% seen once.

The sequenced sample consisted of naive CD8+ T cells sorted from blood. V and J are TRBV27 and TRBJ1-4, with a weak D call TRBD1 (6 bases). The clonotype was recovered from a man aged 18 to 29 in good health. The CDR3 DNA follows: TGTGCCAGCAGCGTAGGGGGTCTTACTAATGAAAAACTGTTTTTT. This translates into CASSVGGLTNEKLFF.